The clone carrying this T cell receptor (beta chain) turned up a few times. Its specificity is unknown. This sample is part of a study of beta chain features in type 1 diabetes. About the research overall: Across all samples, some 98 million sorted cells were examined. Study-wide results and caveats: TCRB CDR3s were moderately but significantly shorter in Type 1 diabetes patients in all four CD4+ subsets. Naive, central memory and Treg TCRB repertoires seemed to resemble each other more closely in patients than they did in healthy donors.

Sequenced material consisted of expressed TCRB transcripts (all of the isolated RNA was reverse transcribed). Generated by immunoSEQ multiplex PCR, the TCRdb table keeps only in-frame clones and is missing some. This sample carries 150,000 to 190,000 clones, under 13% of them seen once, and the ten largest clones take 0.4% to 0.55%. Naive, central memory, regulatory and stem cell-like memory cells within the CD4+ compartment were sorted using CD45RO/CCR7/CD25/CD127/CD95/CD27. This CDR3 is 12 amino acids long. Germline CDR1 and CDR2: SEHNR and FQNEAQ (reference sequence). The V end lost 5 bases, the J end lost 8 bases, and 12 bases lay between the germline ends.

The sequence was obtained from a young man with type 1 diabetes. Sequenced input: central memory CD4+ T cells from blood. The chain joins TRBV7-9 to TRBJ1-2; D call uncertain. This chain's CDR3 is CASSPPARGYTF. Written as DNA, the CDR3 is TGTGCCAGCAGCCCCCCCGCGAGAGGCTACACCTTC.